The 16 T cell receptor beta chains in this list originate from one sample, sequenced in a study of blood T cells in healthy people across ages. A sample-barcoded 5' primer and a J-beta primer mix were used in a second PCR of roughly 7 to 12 cycles. MiXCR was run by TCRdb on the 5' RACE reads, yielding one entry per CDR3 protein. Of approximately 800,000 distinct CDR3 sequences listed, about 47% are singletons. The sequenced sample consisted of blood. Receptor source: an older man in good health.

The CDR3 DNA follows: TGCGCCAGCAGCTTGCAGACAGACTACGAGCAGTTCTTC. Translating gives CASSLQTDYEQFF. The chain joins TRBV5-1 to TRBJ2-1; D is tentatively TRBD1 or TRBD2 (5 bases each). CDR3 length equals 13 residues. Trimming left V 1 base short and J 10 bases short, with 12 bases between. From germline, CDR1 is SGHRS and CDR2 YFSETQ.

This clonotype was seen at least ten times. This chain links TRBV11-2 with TRBJ1-2, with D tentatively TRBD1 (5 bases). Germline V CDR1 and CDR2: SGHAT, FQNNGV. This CDR3 is 14 amino acids long. The V gene lost 2 bases and the J gene lost 4 bases, with 11 bases spanning the gap. The CDR3 reads CASSLQGAGYGYTF. In DNA, the CDR3 is TGTGCCAGCAGCTTACAAGGGGCGGGCTATGGCTACACCTTC.

This clonotype occurred many times. One base away lies a much larger clone, so this may be a sequencing read error. The chain carries TRBV4-3 and TRBJ2-5; 11 nucleotides match TRBD2. Germline values: CDR1 LGHNA, CDR2 YSLEER. Trimming removed 1 base from V and 11 bases from J; junction bases left unmatched: 9. The CDR3 sequence is 15 residues long. CDR3 protein: CASSQALAGVSEQYF. The CDR3 nucleotides are TGCGCCAGCAGCCAAGCACTAGCGGGAGTAAGTGAGCAGTACTTC.

The rearrangement joins TRBV20-1 to TRBJ2-7; 11 bases are a match to TRBD2. The germline V gene has CDR1 DFQATT and CDR2 SNEGSKA (reference sequence). J gave up 2 bases and V 0 bases, and 12 bases lay outside the gene matches. CDR3 length: 18 amino acids. In DNA, the CDR3 is TGCAGTGCTAGAGACCACCTCCTAGCGGGAGGCCGGCCCTACGAGCAGTACTTC. Translation gives CSARDHLLAGGRPYEQYF.

The CDR3 loop reads CASSPELAGGSNEQYF. CDR3 sequence (DNA): TGTGCCAGCTCACCCGAACTAGCGGGAGGTTCTAACGAGCAGTACTTC. This chain connects TRBV18 to TRBJ2-7; 12 nucleotides line up with TRBD2. J gave up 5 bases and V 3 bases, and 8 bases lay outside the gene matches. Germline lookup yields CDR1 KGHSH and CDR2 LQKENI. CDR3 length: 16 amino acids.

For this clonotype: This clone may be a read error of a much larger clone one base away. The chain is built from TRBV28 and TRBJ2-7; D gene uncertain. The CDR3 has 12 residues. Germline CDR1 is MDHEN and CDR2 is SYDVKM. CDR3 nucleotides: TGTTCCAGCAGTATCCTAACCCACGAGCAGTACTTC. This gives the protein CSSSILTHEQYF. Combining the CDR3 with reference TRBV28 and TRBJ2-7 gives the whole variable domain DVKVTQSSRYLVKRTGEKVFLECVQDMDHENMFWYRQDPGLGLRLIYFSYDVKMKEKGDIPEGYSVSREKKERFSLILESASTNQTSMYLCSSSILTHEQYFGPGTRLTVT.

The table lists this clonotype with a few counts. The chain recombines TRBV5-1 with TRBJ2-3, with unresolved D. CDR1 is SGHRS and CDR2 is YFSETQ in the germline V gene. CDR3 length: 13 residues. Trimming stripped 0 bases from V and 7 bases from J, with 9 bases between. The DNA for the CDR3 is TGCGCCAGCAGCTTGGAAATTAGGAATACGCAGTATTTT. Residues: CASSLEIRNTQYF.

With regard to this clonotype: A read error may explain this, as a much larger clone is one base away. This chain links TRBV7-2 with TRBJ2-7, with TRBD2 matching 12 bases. Germline V gives CDR1 SGHTA, CDR2 FQGNSA. The V and J ends lost 4 bases and 12 bases, in that order; junction bases with no gene match: 7. This CDR3 has 13 residues. The CDR3 sequence is CASSCTTSGSLYF. The CDR3, as DNA: TGTGCCAGCAGCTGCACGACTAGCGGGAGTCTGTACTTC. Variable domain in full (rest from reference TRBV7-2 and TRBJ2-7): GAGVSQSPSNKVTEKGKDVELRCDPISGHTALYWYRQSLGQGLEFLIYFQGNSAPDKSGLPSDRFSAERTGGSVSTLTIQRTQQEDSAVYLCASSCTTSGSLYFGPGTRLTVT.

This chain joins TRBV6-1 and TRBJ1-1; 8 bases agree with TRBD1. Per germline, CDR1 MNHNS and CDR2 SASEGT. Trimming took 3 bases from V and 0 from J; bases not matched to a gene: 3. The CDR3 extends over 15 amino acids. In DNA, the CDR3 is TGTGCCAGCAGTGACCGACAGGGGCTGAACACTGAAGCTTTCTTT. This gives the protein CASSDRQGLNTEAFF.

The DNA of the CDR3 is TGTGCCAGCAGCTCGGAGGGGGGGGCCCCCTACGAGCAGTACTTC. This codes for CASSSEGGAPYEQYF. The rearrangement uses TRBV7-2 and TRBJ2-7, with a tentative D call TRBD2 (7 bases). Germline V gives CDR1 SGHTA, CDR2 FQGNSA. CDR3 length equals 15 residues. The germline V and J ends were trimmed by 4 bases and 2 bases, with 15 bases remaining between them.

This clonotype was seen only once. V and J are TRBV11-2 and TRBJ1-2; D might be TRBD1 (5 bases). The CDR3 covers 13 residues. CDR1 and CDR2 (germline): SGHAT, FQNNGV. Trimming took 5 bases from V and 8 from J, leaving 15 bases between them. The chain's CDR3 is CASSPAGGGGYTF. In nucleotides, the CDR3 is TGTGCCAGCAGCCCAGCGGGGGGAGGCGGCTACACCTTC.

The V and J genes are TRBV20-1 and TRBJ2-3; D perhaps matches TRBD1 (5 bases). The V and J ends lost 5 bases and 0 bases respectively, with 12 bases between them. From germline, CDR1 is DFQATT and CDR2 SNEGSKA (reference sequence). The CDR3 contains 14 residues. The CDR3 region is CSAPARASTDTQYF. In DNA form, the CDR3 reads TGCAGTGCTCCAGCCAGGGCTAGCACAGATACGCAGTATTTT.

The chain joins TRBV20-1 to TRBJ2-5; 11 bases map to TRBD2. Per germline, CDR1 DFQATT and CDR2 SNEGSKA (reference sequence). The CDR3 totals 13 residues. Here the CDR3 DNA reads TGCGGGGGACTAGCGGTTGATAAAGAGACCCAGTACTTC. Its protein is CGGLAVDKETQYF.

The genes are TRBV7-2 and TRBJ2-5; 12 bases match TRBD2. The CDR3 loop spans 16 amino acids. With V trimmed by 2 bases and J by 9 bases, 10 bases remained unmatched. Germline values: CDR1 SGHTA, CDR2 FQGNSA. This chain's CDR3 is CASSLRVTSGGQAQYF. CDR3 nucleotides: TGTGCCAGCAGCTTAAGGGTCACTAGCGGGGGGCAGGCCCAGTACTTC.

V is TRBV12-1 and J is TRBJ2-7. TRBV12-1 is listed as a pseudogene. The CDR3 length is 12 residues. This chain's CDR3 is CASSFHSYEQYF. The CDR3 DNA sequence: TGTGCCAGCAGCTTTCACTCCTACGAGCAGTACTTC.

In this sample, this clonotype turned up a few times. This sequence joins TRBV15 and TRBJ1-1; maybe TRBD1 (6 bases). The length of the CDR3 is 15 residues. The V gene lost 3 bases and the J gene lost 0 bases, with 11 bases spanning the gap. Germline V gene sequence: CDR1 LNHNV, CDR2 YYDKDF (reference sequence). CDR3 DNA sequence: TGTGCCACCAGCAGGGACAGACGAATGAACACTGAAGCTTTCTTT. It encodes CATSRDRRMNTEAFF.